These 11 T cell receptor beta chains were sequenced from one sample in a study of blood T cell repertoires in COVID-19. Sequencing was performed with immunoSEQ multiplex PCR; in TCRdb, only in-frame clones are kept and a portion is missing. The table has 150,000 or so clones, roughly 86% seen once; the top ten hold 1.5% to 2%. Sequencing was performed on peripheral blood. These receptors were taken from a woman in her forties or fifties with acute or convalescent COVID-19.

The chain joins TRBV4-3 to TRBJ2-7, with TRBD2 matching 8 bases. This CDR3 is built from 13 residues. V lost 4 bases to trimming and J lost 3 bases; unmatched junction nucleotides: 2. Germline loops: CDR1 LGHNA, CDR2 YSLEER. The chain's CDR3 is CASSPLAGYEQYF. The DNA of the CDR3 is TGCGCCAGCAGCCCTCTAGCGGGCTACGAGCAGTACTTC.

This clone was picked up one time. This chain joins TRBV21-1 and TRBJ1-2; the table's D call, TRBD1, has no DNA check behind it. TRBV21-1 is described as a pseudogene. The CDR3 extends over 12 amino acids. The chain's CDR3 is CASSGTGGGYTF. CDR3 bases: TGTGCCAGCAGTGGGACAGGGGGTGGCTACACCTTC.

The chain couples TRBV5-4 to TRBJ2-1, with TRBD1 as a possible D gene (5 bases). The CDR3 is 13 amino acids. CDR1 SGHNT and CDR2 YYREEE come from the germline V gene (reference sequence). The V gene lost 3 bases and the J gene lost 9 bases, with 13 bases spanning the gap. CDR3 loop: CASSSLQVAEQFF. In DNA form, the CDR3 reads TGTGCCAGCAGCTCGCTACAGGTGGCTGAGCAGTTCTTC.

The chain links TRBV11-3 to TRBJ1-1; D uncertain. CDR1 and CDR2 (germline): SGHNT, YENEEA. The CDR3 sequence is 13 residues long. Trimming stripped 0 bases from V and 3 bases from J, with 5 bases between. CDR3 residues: CASSLDGDTEAFF. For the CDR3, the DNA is TGTGCCAGCAGCTTAGATGGAGACACTGAAGCTTTCTTT. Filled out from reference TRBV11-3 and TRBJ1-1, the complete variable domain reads EAGVVQSPRYKIIEKKQPVAFWCNPISGHNTLYWYLQNLGQGPELLIRYENEEAVDDSQLPKDRFSAERLKGVDSTLKIQPAELGDSAVYLCASSLDGDTEAFFGQGTRLTVV.

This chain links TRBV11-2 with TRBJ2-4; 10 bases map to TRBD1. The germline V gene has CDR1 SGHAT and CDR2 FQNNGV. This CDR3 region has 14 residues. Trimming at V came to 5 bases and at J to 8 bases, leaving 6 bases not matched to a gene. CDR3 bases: TGTGCCAGCAGCGTGGGACAGGGGTCTGACATTCAGTACTTC. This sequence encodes CASSVGQGSDIQYF.

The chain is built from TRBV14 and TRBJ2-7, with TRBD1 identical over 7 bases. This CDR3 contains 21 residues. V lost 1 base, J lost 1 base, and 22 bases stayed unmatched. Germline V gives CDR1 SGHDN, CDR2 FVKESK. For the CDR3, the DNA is TGTGCCAGCAGCCAAGTAATCCCGACAGGGAAGAGGGCCAGGGGATCCTACGAGCAGTACTTC. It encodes CASSQVIPTGKRARGSYEQYF.

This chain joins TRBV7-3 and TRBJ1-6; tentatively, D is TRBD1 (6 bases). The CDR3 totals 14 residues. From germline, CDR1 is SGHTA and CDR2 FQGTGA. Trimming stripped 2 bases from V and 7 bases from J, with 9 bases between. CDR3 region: CASSLQGNNSPLHF. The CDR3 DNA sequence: TGTGCCAGCAGCTTACAGGGGAACAATTCACCCCTCCACTTT. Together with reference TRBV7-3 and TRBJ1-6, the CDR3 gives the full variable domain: GAGVSQTPSNKVTEKGKYVELRCDPISGHTALYWYRQSLGQGPEFLIYFQGTGAADDSGLPNDRFFAVRPEGSVSTLKIQRTERGDSAVYLCASSLQGNNSPLHFGNGTRLTVT.

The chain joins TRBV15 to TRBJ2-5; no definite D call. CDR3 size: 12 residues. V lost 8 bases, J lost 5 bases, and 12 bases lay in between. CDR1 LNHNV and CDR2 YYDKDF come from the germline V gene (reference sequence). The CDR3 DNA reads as TGTGCCACCTCTCCACACGGGGAGACCCAGTACTTC. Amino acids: CATSPHGETQYF.

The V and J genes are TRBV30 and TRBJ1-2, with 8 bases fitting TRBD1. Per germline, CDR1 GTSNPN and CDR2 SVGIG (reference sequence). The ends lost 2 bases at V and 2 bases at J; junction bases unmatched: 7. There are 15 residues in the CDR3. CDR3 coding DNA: TGTGCCTGGAGTCGACCAGGGGGCTCGAACTATGGCTACACCTTC. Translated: CAWSRPGGSNYGYTF.

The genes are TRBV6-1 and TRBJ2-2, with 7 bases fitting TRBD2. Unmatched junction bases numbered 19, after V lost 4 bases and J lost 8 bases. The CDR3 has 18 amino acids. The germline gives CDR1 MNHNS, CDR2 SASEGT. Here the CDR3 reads CASSGPPPGLSHLGELFF. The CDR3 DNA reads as TGTGCCAGCAGTGGCCCCCCTCCGGGACTATCCCACCTGGGGGAGCTGTTTTTT.

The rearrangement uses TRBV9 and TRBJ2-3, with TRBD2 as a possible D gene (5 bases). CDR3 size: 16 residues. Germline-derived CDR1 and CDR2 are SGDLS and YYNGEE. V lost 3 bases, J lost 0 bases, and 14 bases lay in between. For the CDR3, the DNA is TGTGCCAGCAGCGCCTTCACTGCGGGCAGCACAGATACGCAGTATTTT. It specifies CASSAFTAGSTDTQYF. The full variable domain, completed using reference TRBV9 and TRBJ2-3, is DSGVTQTPKHLITATGQRVTLRCSPRSGDLSVYWYQQSLDQGLQFLIQYYNGEERAKGNILERFSAQQFPDLHSELNLSSLELGDSALYFCASSAFTAGSTDTQYFGPGTRLTVL.